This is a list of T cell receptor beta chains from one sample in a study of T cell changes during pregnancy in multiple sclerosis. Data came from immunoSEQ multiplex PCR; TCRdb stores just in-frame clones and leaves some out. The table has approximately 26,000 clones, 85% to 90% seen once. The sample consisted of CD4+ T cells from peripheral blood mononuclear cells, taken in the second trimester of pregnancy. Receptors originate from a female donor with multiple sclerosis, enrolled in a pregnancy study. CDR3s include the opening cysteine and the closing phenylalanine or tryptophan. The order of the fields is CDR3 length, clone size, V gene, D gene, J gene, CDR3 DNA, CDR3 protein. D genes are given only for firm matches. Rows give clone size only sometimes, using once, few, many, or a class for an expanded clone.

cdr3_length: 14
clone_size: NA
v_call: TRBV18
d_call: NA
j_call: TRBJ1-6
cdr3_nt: TGTGCCAGCTCACCTGAGGGGCAGGGGTCACCCCTCCACTTT
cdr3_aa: CASSPEGQGSPLHF

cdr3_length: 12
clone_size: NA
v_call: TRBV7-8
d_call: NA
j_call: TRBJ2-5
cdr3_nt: TGTGCCAGCAGCTTCCCGGGGATAACCCAGTACTTC
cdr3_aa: CASSFPGITQYF

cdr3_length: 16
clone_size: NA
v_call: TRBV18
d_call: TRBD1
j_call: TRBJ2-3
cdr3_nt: TGTGCCAGCTCACCCTCCGGGACAGGGAGGACAGATACGCAGTATTTT
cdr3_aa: CASSPSGTGRTDTQYF

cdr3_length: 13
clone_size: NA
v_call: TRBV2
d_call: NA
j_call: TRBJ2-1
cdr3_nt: TGTGCCAGCAGTGGGAGCCCCGGTCATGAGCAGTTCTTC
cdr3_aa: CASSGSPGHEQFF

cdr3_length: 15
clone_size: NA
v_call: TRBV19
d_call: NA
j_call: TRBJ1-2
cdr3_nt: TGTGCCAGTAGTATCTGGCAGGGCCGAGGCTATGGCTACACCTTC
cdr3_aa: CASSIWQGRGYGYTF

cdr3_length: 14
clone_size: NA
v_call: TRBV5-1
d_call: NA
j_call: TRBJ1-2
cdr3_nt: TGCGCCAGCAGCGCCACCCGGGGGAACTATGGCTACACCTTC
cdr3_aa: CASSATRGNYGYTF

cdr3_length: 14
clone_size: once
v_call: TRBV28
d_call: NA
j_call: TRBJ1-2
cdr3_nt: TGTGCCAGCAGTTCAGGTGGGGGGGCGAATGGCTACACCTTC
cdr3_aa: CASSSGGGANGYTF

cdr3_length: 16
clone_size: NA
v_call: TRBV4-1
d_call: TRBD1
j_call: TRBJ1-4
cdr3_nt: TGCGCCAGCAGCCAAGGGACAGGGGCAACTAATGAAAAACTGTTTTTT
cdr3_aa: CASSQGTGATNEKLFF

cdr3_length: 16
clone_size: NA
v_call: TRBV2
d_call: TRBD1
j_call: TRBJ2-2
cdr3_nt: TGTGCCACCGGACAGGACCACCTGGGCCTCACCGGGGAGCTGTTTTTT
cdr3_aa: CATGQDHLGLTGELFF

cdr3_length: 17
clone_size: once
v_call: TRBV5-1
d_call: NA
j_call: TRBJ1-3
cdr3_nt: TGCGCCAGCAGCCCAAAGACAGGACCACCTTCTGGAAACACCATATATTTT
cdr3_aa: CASSPKTGPPSGNTIYF

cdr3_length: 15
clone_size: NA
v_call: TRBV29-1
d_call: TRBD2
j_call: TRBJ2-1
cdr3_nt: TGCAGCGTTGGGAAGGGGCTAGCGGGGGGAAATGAGCAGTTCTTC
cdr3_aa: CSVGKGLAGGNEQFF

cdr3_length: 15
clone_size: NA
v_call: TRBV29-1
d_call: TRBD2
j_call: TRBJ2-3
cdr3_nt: TGCAGCGTCTCCGGGACTAGCGGAAGCACAGATACGCAGTATTTT
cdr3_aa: CSVSGTSGSTDTQYF

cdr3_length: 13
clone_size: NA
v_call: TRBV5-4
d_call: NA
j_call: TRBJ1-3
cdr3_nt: TGTGCCAGCAGGCTAGGGACTTCAGGGACCATATATTTT
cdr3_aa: CASRLGTSGTIYF

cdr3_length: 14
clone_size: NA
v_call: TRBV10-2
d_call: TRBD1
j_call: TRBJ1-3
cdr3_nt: TGCGCCAGCGGGGACAGGGGAGCTGGAAACACCATATATTTT
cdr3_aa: CASGDRGAGNTIYF

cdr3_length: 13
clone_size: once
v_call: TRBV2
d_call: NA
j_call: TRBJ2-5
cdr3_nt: TGTGCCAGCAGTCTCCGACAGGGAGGGACCCAGTACTTC
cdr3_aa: CASSLRQGGTQYF

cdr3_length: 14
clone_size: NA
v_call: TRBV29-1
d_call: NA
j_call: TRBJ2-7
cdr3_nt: TGCAGCGTTGTTCCCCATGGCAGGGAAGGCGAGCAGTACTTC
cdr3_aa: CSVVPHGREGEQYF

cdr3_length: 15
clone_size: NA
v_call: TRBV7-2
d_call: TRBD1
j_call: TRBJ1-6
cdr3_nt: TGTGCCAGCAGGACCCAGGACAGGGTATATTCACCCCTCCACTTT
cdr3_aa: CASRTQDRVYSPLHF

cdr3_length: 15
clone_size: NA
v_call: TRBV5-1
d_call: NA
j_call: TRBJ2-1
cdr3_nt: TGCGCCAGCAGCCTGACAGCCAACCCTTACAATGAGCAGTTCTTC
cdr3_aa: CASSLTANPYNEQFF

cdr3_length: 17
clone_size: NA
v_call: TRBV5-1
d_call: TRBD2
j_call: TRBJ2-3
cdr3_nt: TGCGCCAGCAGCTTAACGGGACTAGCGGGGGGCACAGATACGCAGTATTTT
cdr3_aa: CASSLTGLAGGTDTQYF

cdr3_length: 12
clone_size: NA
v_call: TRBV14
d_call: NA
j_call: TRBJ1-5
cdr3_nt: TGTGCCAGCAGCCAGTCCTATCAGCCCCAGCATTTT
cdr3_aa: CASSQSYQPQHF

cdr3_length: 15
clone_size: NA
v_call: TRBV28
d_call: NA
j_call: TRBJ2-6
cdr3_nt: TGTGCCAGCAGTTCCCTCGGCTCTGGGGCCAACGTCCTGACTTTC
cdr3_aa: CASSSLGSGANVLTF

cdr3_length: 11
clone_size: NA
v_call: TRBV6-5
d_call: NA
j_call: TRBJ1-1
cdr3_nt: TGTGCCAGCAGTTGGCCAGGGGAGGCTTTCTTT
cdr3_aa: CASSWPGEAFF

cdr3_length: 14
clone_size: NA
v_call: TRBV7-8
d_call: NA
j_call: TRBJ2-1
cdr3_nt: TGTGCCAGCAGCCGGACTAACCGGTTGGGTGAGCAGTTCTTC
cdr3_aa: CASSRTNRLGEQFF

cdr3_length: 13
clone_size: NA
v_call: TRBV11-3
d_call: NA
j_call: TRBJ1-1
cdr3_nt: TGTGCCAGCAGCTTAGAAGAGGCGACTGAAGCTTTCTTT
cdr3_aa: CASSLEEATEAFF

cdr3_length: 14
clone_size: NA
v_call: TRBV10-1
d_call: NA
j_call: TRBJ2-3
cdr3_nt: TGCGCCAGCAGTGCCGCGGGGAGCACAGATACGCAGTATTTT
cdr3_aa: CASSAAGSTDTQYF

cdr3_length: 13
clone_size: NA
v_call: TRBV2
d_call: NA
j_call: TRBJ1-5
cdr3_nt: TGTGCCAGCAGTGAAGGGTGGGGCCAGCCCCAGCATTTT
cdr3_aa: CASSEGWGQPQHF

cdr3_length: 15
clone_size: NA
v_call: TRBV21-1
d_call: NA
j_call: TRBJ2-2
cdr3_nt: TGTGCCAGCAGCAAAAAGGGGCCTAGAAACGGGGAGCTGTTTTTT
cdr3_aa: CASSKKGPRNGELFF

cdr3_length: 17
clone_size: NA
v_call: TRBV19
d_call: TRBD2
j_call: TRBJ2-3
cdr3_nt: TGTGCCAGTAGTATTAGAGCGGGGGAATATACCACAGATACGCAGTATTTT
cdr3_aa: CASSIRAGEYTTDTQYF

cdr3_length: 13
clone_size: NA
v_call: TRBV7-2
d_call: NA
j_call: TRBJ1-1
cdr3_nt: TGTGCCAGCAGTGCGGGGCTCAACACTGAAGCTTTCTTT
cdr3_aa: CASSAGLNTEAFF

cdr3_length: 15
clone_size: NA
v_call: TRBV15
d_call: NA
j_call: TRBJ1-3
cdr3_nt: TGTGCCACCAGCAGAGATCAGGGCTATCGAAACACCATATATTTT
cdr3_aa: CATSRDQGYRNTIYF

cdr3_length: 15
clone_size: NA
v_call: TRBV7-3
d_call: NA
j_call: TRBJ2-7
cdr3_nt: TGTGCCAGCAGCTTAACTCCCCAGGGATCGAGCGAGCAGTACTTC
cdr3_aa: CASSLTPQGSSEQYF

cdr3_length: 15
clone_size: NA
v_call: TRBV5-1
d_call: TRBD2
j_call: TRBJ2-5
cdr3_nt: TGCGCCAGCAGCTTGCCCAGCGGGGGGGCTGCGACCCAGTACTTC
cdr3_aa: CASSLPSGGAATQYF

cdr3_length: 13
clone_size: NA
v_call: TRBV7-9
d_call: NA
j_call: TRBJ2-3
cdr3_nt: TGTGCCAGCTCTGGGCAGGGAACAGATACGCAGTATTTT
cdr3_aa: CASSGQGTDTQYF

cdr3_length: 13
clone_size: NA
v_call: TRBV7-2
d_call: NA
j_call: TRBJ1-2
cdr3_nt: TGTGCCAGCAGCCCTAGGGGAGGAGGTGGCTACACCTTC
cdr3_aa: CASSPRGGGGYTF

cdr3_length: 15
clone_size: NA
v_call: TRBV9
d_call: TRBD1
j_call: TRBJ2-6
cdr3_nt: TGTGCCAGCAAGCAGGGGGACAGGGACGCCAACGTCCTGACTTTC
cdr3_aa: CASKQGDRDANVLTF

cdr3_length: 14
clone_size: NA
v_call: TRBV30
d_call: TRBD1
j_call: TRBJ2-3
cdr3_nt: TGTGCCTGGCATGACAGGGGGATCACAGATACGCAGTATTTT
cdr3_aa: CAWHDRGITDTQYF

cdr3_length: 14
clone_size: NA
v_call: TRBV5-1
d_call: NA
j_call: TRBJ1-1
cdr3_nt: TGCGCCAGCAGCTTGGAGTTCGCGGGGACTGAAGCTTTCTTT
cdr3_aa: CASSLEFAGTEAFF

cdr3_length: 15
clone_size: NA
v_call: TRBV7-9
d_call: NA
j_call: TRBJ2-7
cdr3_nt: TGTGCCAGCAGCTTAGGAGGGATCGGATCCTACGAGCAGTACTTC
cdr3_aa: CASSLGGIGSYEQYF

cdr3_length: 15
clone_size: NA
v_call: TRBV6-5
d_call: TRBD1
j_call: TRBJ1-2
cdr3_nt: TGTGCCAGCAGTTACTCCTCGGGACAGGTGGAAGGCTACACCTTC
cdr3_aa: CASSYSSGQVEGYTF

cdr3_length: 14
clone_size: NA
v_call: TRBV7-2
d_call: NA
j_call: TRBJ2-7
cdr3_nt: TGTGCCAGCAGCTTAGAGGCGGCCACCTACGAGCAGTACTTC
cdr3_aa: CASSLEAATYEQYF

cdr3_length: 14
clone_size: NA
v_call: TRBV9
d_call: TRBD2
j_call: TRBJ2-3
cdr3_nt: TGTGCCAGCAGCGTAGGCCTAGCGGGAGATACGCAGTATTTT
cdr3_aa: CASSVGLAGDTQYF

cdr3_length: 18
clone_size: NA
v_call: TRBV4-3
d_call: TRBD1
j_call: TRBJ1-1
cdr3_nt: TGCGCCAGCAGCCAATTGCCAGGGGGCGCAGTTCTGAACACTGAAGCTTTCTTT
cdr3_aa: CASSQLPGGAVLNTEAFF

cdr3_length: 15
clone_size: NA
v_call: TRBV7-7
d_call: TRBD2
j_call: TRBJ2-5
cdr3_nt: TGTGCTAGCAGCCAGACCGGACTAGCGGGGGAGACCCAGTACTTC
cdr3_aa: CASSQTGLAGETQYF

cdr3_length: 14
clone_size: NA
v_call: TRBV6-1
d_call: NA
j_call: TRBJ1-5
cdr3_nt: TGTGCCAGCAGTGAAGGTAGAGAGGATCAGCCCCAGCATTTT
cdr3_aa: CASSEGREDQPQHF

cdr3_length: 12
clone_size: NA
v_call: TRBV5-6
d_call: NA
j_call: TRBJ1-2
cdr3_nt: TGTGCCAGCAGCTTGGGGGCCTATGGCTACACCTTC
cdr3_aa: CASSLGAYGYTF

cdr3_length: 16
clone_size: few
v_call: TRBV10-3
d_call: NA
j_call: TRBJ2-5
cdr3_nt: TGTGCCATCAGGGCTAGGGTTGGGGGGGCCCAAGAGACCCAGTACTTC
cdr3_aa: CAIRARVGGAQETQYF

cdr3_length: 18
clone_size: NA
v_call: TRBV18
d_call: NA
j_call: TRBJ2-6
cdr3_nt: TGTGCCAGCTCAGTGAAGTCGGACATTTACAAGTCGGCCAACGTCCTGACTTTC
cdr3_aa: CASSVKSDIYKSANVLTF

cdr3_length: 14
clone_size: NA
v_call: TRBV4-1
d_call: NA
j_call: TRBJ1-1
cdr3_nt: TGCGCCAGCAGCCAACCTGGCAGTACCACTGAAGCTTTCTTT
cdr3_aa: CASSQPGSTTEAFF

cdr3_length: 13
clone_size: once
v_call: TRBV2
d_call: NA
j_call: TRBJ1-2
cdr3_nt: TGTGCCAGCACCCCCAGGGGCCAGGATGGCTACACCTTC
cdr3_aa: CASTPRGQDGYTF

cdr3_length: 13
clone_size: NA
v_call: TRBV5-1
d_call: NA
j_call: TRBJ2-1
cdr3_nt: TGCGCCAGCAGTAGCCAGGGTTACAATGAGCAGTTCTTC
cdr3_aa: CASSSQGYNEQFF

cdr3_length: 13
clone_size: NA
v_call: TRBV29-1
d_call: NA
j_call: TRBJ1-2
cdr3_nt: TGCAGCGTTGGCGCCCGTCCTACGGGTGGCTACACCTTC
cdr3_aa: CSVGARPTGGYTF

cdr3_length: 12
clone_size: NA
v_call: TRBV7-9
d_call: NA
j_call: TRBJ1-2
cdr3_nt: TGTGCCGGGGGCGGAACAGGCTATGGCTACACCTTC
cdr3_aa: CAGGGTGYGYTF

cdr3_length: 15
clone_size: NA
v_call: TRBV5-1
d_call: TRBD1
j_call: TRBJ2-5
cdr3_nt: TGCGCCAGCAGACAGGACAGGGGTCCGGTGGAGACCCAGTACTTC
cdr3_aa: CASRQDRGPVETQYF

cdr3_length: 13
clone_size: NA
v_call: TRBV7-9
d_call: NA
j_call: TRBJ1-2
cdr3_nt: TGTGCCAGCAGCTTAGGCGGCGATGGCGGCTACACCTTC
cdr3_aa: CASSLGGDGGYTF

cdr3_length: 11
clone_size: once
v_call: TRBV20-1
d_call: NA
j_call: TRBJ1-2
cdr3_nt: TGCAGTGCTAAGGGGATTCATGGCTACACCTTC
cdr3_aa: CSAKGIHGYTF

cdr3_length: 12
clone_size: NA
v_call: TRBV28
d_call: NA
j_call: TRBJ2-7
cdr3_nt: TGTGCCAGCAGTTTGTACAGGCGCGAGCAGTACTTC
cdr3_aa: CASSLYRREQYF